This T cell receptor (beta chain) was recovered during a study of T cell responses to AZD1222 COVID-19 vaccine. Study-level points and caveats: Of the AZD1222 recipients, only five or six were seropositive at baseline. No day 14 peak samples; only post-peak repertoires were characterized.

Data came from immunoSEQ multiplex PCR; TCRdb stores just in-frame clones and leaves some out. This sample has 180,000 or so clones, with more than 85% found just once. CDR1 ENHRY and CDR2 SYGVKD come from the germline V gene. This CDR3 is built from 15 residues. Trimming removed 5 bases from V and 3 bases from J; junction bases left unmatched: 7. This clone was recorded only once. Its antigen remains unknown. Sequenced material: peripheral blood, taken on day 0 of AZD1222 vaccination. This TCR derives from an adult in good health. V gene TRBV10-3 combines with J gene TRBJ1-1; 9 bases are shared with TRBD1. The CDR3 bases are TGTGCCATCAGTAATAAACAGGGGGCAGACACTGAAGCTTTCTTT. It is translated as CAISNKQGADTEAFF.